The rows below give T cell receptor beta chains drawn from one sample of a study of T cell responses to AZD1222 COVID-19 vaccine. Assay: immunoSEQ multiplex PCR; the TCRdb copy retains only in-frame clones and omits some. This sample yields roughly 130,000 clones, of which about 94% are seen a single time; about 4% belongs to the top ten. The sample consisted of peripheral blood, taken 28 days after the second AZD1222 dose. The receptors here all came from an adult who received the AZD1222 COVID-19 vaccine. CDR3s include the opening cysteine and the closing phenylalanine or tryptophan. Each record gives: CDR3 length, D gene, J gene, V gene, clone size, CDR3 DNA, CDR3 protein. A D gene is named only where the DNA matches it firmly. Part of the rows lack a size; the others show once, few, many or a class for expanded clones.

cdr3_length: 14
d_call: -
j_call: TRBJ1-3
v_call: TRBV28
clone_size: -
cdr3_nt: TGTGCCAGCAGTTTAGTGGGGGCTGGAAACACCATATATTTT
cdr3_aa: CASSLVGAGNTIYF

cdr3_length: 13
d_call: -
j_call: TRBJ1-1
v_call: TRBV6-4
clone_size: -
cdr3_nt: TGTGCCAGCAGTGAGGGGGCGAACACTGAAGCTTTCTTT
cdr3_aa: CASSEGANTEAFF

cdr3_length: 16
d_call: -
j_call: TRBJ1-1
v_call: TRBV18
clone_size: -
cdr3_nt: TGTGCCAGCTCACCCGGGGGTTGGGAGATGAACACTGAAGCTTTCTTT
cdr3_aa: CASSPGGWEMNTEAFF

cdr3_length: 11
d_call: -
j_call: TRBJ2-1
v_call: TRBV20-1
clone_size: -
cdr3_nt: TGCAGTGCCAACTCCTACAATGAGCAGTTCTTC
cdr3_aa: CSANSYNEQFF

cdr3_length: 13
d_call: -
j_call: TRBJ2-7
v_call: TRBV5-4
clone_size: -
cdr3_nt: TGTGCCAGCAGCGGACGGGTAGGCTACGAGCAGTACTTC
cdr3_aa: CASSGRVGYEQYF

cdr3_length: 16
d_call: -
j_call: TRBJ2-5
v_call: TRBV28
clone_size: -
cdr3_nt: TGTGCCAGCAGTCCTGGCAGGGCGGAGTACCAAGAGACCCAGTACTTC
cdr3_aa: CASSPGRAEYQETQYF

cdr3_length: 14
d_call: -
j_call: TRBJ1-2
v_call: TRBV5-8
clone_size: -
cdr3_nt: TGTGCCAGCAGCTACTGGACGGACAACTATGGCTACACCTTC
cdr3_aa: CASSYWTDNYGYTF

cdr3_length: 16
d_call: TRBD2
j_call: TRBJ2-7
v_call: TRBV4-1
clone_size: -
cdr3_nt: TGCGCCAGCAGCCAAGTAGCGGGGGCGGCTTCCTACGAGCAGTACTTC
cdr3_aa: CASSQVAGAASYEQYF

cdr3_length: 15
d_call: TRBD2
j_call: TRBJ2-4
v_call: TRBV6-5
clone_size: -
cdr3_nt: TGTGCCAGCAGCTATCTAGCGGGAGGTTCGAACATTCAGTACTTC
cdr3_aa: CASSYLAGGSNIQYF

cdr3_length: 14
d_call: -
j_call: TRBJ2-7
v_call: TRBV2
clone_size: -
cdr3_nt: TGTGCCAGCAGTGGAGATTCGATTACCTACGAGCAGTACTTC
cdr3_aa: CASSGDSITYEQYF

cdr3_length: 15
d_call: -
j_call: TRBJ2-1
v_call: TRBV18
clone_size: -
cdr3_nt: TGTGCCAGCTCCCCTGCCAGCGGGTCCTACAATGAGCAGTTCTTC
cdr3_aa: CASSPASGSYNEQFF

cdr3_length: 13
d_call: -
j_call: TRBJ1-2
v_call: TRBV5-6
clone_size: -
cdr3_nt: TGTGCCAGCAGCCCCGACAGGAACTATGGCTACACCTTC
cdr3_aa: CASSPDRNYGYTF

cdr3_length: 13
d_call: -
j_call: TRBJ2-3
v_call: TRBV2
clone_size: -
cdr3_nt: TGTGCCAGCAACGAGGGGACCACAGATACGCAGTATTTT
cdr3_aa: CASNEGTTDTQYF

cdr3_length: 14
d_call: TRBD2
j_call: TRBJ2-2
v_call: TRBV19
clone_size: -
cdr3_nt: TGTGCCAGTAATCCAGCGGGAGTAACCGGGGAGCTGTTTTTT
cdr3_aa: CASNPAGVTGELFF

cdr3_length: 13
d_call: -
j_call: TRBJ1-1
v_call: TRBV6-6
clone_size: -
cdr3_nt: TGTGCCAGCAGTGCGGACAGTTACACTGAAGCTTTCTTT
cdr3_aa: CASSADSYTEAFF

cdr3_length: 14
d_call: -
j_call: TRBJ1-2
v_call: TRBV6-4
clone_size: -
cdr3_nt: TGTGCCAGCAGTGACGAGTCGGCGGTCTATGGCTACACCTTC
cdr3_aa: CASSDESAVYGYTF

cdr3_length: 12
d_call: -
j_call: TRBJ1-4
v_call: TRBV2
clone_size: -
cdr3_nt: TGTGCCAGCAGTGAAGGGCGGGGAAAACTGTTTTTT
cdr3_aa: CASSEGRGKLFF

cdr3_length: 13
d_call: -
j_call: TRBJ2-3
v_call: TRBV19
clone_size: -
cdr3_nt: TGTGCCAGTGGACTAAACTTCGCAGATACGCAGTATTTT
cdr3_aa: CASGLNFADTQYF

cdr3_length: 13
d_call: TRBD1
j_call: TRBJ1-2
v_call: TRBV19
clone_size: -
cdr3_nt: TGTGCCACCTCGACAGGGGTGAGCTATGGCTACACCTTC
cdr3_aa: CATSTGVSYGYTF

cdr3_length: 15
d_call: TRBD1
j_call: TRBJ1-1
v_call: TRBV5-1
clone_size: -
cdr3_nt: TGCGCCAGCAGCTTTGCGGGCAGGGGGGACACTGAAGCTTTCTTT
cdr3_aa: CASSFAGRGDTEAFF

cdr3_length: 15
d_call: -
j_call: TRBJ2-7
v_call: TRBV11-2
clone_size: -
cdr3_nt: TGTGCCAGCAGCCTAAGGACGGCATCTTCCTACGAGCAGTACTTC
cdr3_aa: CASSLRTASSYEQYF

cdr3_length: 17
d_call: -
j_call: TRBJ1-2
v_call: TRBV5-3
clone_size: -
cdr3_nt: TGTGCCAGAAGCGAAGGGCTTAGTACTGACAAGAGCCATGGCTACACCTTC
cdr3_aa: CARSEGLSTDKSHGYTF

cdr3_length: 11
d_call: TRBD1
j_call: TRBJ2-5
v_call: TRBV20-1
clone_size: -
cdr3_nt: TGCAGTGCGAGGGGGCGGGAGACCCAGTACTTC
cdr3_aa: CSARGRETQYF

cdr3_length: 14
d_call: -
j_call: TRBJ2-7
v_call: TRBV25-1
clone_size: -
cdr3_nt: TGTGCCAGCAGAGGGCCTGGGGAAGTCTACGAGCAGTACTTC
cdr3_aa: CASRGPGEVYEQYF

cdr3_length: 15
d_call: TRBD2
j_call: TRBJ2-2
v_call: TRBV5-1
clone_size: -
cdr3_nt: TGCGCCAGCAGCCCTGGTAGCGGGAGGACCGGGGAGCTGTTTTTT
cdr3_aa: CASSPGSGRTGELFF

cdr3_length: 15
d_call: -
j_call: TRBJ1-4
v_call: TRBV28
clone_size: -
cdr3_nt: TGTGCCAGCAGTACAGGAGCCTCCACTAATGAAAAACTGTTTTTT
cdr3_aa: CASSTGASTNEKLFF

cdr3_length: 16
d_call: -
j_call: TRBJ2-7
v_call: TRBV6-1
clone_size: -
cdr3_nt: TGTGCCAGCAGTGACGCCGGGGTCCCTAGCTCCTACGAGCAGTACTTC
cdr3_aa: CASSDAGVPSSYEQYF

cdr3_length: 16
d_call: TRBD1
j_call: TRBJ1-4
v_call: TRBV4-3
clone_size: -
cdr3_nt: TGCGCCAGCAGCCGGGGGACAGGACGAGGAAATGAAAAACTGTTTTTT
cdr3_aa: CASSRGTGRGNEKLFF

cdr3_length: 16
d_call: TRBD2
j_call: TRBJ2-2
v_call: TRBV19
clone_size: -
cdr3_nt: TGTGCCAGTAGCCTGGGACTAGCGGGAGCGGCCGGGGAGCTGTTTTTT
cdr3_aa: CASSLGLAGAAGELFF

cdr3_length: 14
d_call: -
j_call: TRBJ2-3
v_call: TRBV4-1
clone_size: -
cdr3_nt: TGCGCCAGCAGCCAAGATCGTAAGGAAGATACGCAGTATTTT
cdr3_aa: CASSQDRKEDTQYF

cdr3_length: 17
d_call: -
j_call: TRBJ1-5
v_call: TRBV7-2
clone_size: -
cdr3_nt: TGTGCCAGCAGCTTAGGGAGGCGGGGAGTGGATAGGCAGCCCCAGCATTTT
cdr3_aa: CASSLGRRGVDRQPQHF

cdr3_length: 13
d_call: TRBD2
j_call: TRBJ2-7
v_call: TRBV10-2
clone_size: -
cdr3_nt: TGCGCCAGCAGAGTAGCGGGCTCCTACGAGCAGTACTTC
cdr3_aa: CASRVAGSYEQYF

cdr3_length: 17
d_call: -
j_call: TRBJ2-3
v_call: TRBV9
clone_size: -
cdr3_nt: TGTGCCAGCAGCGTAGCGGGGGGCCGACCTAGCACAGATACGCAGTATTTT
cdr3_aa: CASSVAGGRPSTDTQYF

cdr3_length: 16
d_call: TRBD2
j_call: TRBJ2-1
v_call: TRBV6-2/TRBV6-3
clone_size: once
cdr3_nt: TGTGCCAGCAGCCAGGAAGGACTAGTAGGCTACAATGAGCAGTTCTTC
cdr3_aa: CASSQEGLVGYNEQFF

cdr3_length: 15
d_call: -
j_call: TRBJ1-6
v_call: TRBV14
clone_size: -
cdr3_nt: TGTGCCAGCAGCCAATTACAGTTTCAGAATTCACCCCTCCACTTT
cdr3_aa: CASSQLQFQNSPLHF

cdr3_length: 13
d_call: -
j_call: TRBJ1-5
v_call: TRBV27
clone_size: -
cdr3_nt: TGTGCCAGCAGCCGGACCAAAGGTCAGCCCCAGCATTTT
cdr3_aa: CASSRTKGQPQHF

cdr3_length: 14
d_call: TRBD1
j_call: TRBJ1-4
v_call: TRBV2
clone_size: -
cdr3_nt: TGTGCCAGCAGTGAAATTGGCAGGGGGGAAAAACTGTTTTTT
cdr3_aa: CASSEIGRGEKLFF

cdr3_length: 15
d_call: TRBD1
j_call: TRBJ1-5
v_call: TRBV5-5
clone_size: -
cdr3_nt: TGTGCCAGCAGCTTGGAGGGGACAGGGGATGAGCCCCAGCATTTT
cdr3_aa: CASSLEGTGDEPQHF

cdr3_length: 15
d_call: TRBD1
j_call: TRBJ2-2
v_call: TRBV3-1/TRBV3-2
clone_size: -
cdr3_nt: TGTGCCAGCAGCCACCCCGGGACAGGGGTGGGGGAGCTGTTTTTT
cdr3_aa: CASSHPGTGVGELFF

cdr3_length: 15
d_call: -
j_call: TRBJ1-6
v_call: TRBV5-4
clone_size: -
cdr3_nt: TGTGCCAGCAGCTTGGAGAGCTCCTATAATTCACCCCTCCACTTT
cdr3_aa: CASSLESSYNSPLHF

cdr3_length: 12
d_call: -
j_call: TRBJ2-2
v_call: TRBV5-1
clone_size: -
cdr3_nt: TGCGCCAGCAGGTCGGACACCGGGGAGCTGTTTTTT
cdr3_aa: CASRSDTGELFF

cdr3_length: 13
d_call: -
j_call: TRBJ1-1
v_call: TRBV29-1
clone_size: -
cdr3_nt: TGCAGCGTTTCGAGAGTGGGAGACACTGAAGCTTTCTTT
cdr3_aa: CSVSRVGDTEAFF

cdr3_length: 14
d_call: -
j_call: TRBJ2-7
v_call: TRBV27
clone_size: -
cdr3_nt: TGTGCCAGCAGTTTACTTGGCTCTGGCAACGAGCAGTACTTC
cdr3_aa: CASSLLGSGNEQYF

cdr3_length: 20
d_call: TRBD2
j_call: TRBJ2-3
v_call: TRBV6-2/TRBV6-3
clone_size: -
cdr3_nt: TGTGCCAGCAGTTACCCAACCGAGAAACTAGCGGGAGGAAACACAGATACGCAGTATTTT
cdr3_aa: CASSYPTEKLAGGNTDTQYF

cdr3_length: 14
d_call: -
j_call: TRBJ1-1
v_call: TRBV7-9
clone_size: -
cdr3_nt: TGTGCCAGCACCTCGTGGGAGAATCGCACTGAAGCTTTCTTT
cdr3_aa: CASTSWENRTEAFF

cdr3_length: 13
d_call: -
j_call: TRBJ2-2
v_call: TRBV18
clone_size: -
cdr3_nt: TGTGCCAGCTCACCACCGAACACCGGGGAGCTGTTTTTT
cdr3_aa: CASSPPNTGELFF

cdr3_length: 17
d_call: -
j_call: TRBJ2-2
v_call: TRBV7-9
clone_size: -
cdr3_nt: TGTGCCAGCAGCCAGACCTGGGGTGTCCGGGTAACCGGGGAGCTGTTTTTT
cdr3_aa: CASSQTWGVRVTGELFF